This entry describes one TCR beta chain. Its antigen is not identified. This sample was included in a study of T cell responses to AZD1222 COVID-19 vaccine. Study-level results: Regions 160-218 and 743-854 dominated among vaccine-associated CD4 TCRs spanning spike. Spike-specific TCR breadth and depth grew following two AZD1222 doses.

Sequencing was performed with immunoSEQ multiplex PCR; in TCRdb, only in-frame clones are kept and a portion is missing. The table has approximately 140,000 clones, more than 90% seen once. V lost 3 bases to trimming and J lost 2 bases; unmatched junction nucleotides: 7. Germline CDR1 KGHSH, CDR2 LQKENI. The CDR3 runs to 17 residues. The origin of this receptor is an adult who received the AZD1222 COVID-19 vaccine. The input for sequencing was peripheral blood, taken 28 days after the second AZD1222 dose. The V gene is TRBV18, the J gene TRBJ2-3; 11 bases align to TRBD1. CDR3 coding DNA: TGTGCCAGCTCACCTCCGGGACAGGGGGAATACACAGATACGCAGTATTTT. Its protein is CASSPPGQGEYTDTQYF.